This T cell receptor (beta chain) originates from a study of T-cell reconstitution after alpha-beta-depleted transplantation in children. This clonotype was found many times. Its antigen remains unidentified. As it was prepared, the TCRbeta library received unique molecular identifiers. TCRdb re-analysed the PCR reads in MiXCR, keeping a single row per CDR3 protein. The data show 800,000 to 1,000,000 distinct CDR3 sequences, around 30% seen once. CDR3 size: 12 residues. V lost 2 bases, J lost 6 bases, and 6 bases lay in between. The study, taken as a whole, reports: The main origin of T-cell counts and diversity one year after transplant was newly produced T cells. The high TCRbeta diversity at day 60 in some patients came from surviving recipient T cells and thymic progenitors. As was reported, about two months after transplant, alpha-beta T cells came from several hundred expanded graft clones.

The specimen was PBMCs, mostly from graft donor cells, collected 360 days after TCRalphabeta/CD19-depleted stem cell transplant. The receptor comes from a boy in the first two years of life who had a stem cell transplant for SCID, so the T cells may come from the graft donor. V gene TRBV12-3 or TRBV12-4 combines with J gene TRBJ2-3; D ambiguous. The CDR3 DNA is TGTGCCAGCAGTTTAAGTTCCGATACGCAGTATTTT. Its protein is CASSLSSDTQYF.